This T cell receptor (beta chain) appears in the sequencing data of a study of shared clonotypes between healthy human individuals. V lost 3 bases, J lost 0 bases, and 15 bases lay in between. The CDR3 runs 16 residues. The V gene's germline CDR1 is SQVTM and CDR2 ANQGSEA. The study ran the assay at deep level. Data came from immunoSEQ multiplex PCR; TCRdb stores just in-frame clones and leaves some out. Here the sample spans about half a million clones, around 85% being singletons. The chain couples TRBV29-1 to TRBJ2-1; D may be TRBD2 (7 bases). The TCR sequence derives from a woman in her thirties or forties in good health. Some clones in this sample may be carry-over from other donors' samples. Sequenced material: PBMCs. The CDR3 loop reads CSVEFGGGSSYNEQFF. The CDR3 DNA reads as TGCAGCGTTGAGTTCGGGGGCGGGAGCTCCTACAATGAGCAGTTCTTC.